This record covers a single T cell receptor (beta chain). As yet, its antigen is unknown. J gave up 4 bases and V 6 bases, and 5 bases lay outside the gene matches. CDR3 length: 14 amino acids. Germline CDR1 is KGHDR and CDR2 is SFDVKD. Treatment: 15 to 20 received Ad26.COV2.S at low or high dose, single or two shots; several received placebo; per-sample allocation not given. Each sample was drawn 63 days after the first injection (of vaccine or placebo). Using immunoSEQ multiplex PCR, the repertoire was profiled, and TCRdb retains in-frame clones only, with some absent. The sample carries about 680,000 clones, 89% recorded once. The data are from a study of Ad26.COV2.S vaccination and SARS-CoV-2 variants. The wider study: The study gave Ad26.COV2.S intramuscularly, once or twice 56 days apart. The study's findings and limits: Substantial breadth was reported for post-vaccination spike-specific CD8+ and CD4+ T cells.

The specimen comprised peripheral blood, sampled in a trial of Ad26.COV2.S vaccine versus placebo. V gene TRBV24-1 combines with J gene TRBJ2-1, with 7 bases identical to TRBD1. The clonotype was recovered from a person between 18 and 59 years old who received the Ad26.COV2.S COVID-19 vaccine or a placebo. CDR3 residues: CATSSRGRYNEQFF. The CDR3 DNA sequence: TGTGCCACCAGTAGTAGGGGGCGGTACAATGAGCAGTTCTTC.